The rows below give T cell receptor beta chains drawn from one sample of a study of control samples from healthy donors and cancer patients. The table came from immunoSEQ multiplex PCR; TCRdb's copy has only in-frame clones and leaves some out. The sample shows 150,000 to 200,000 clones, 90% of them seen only once. Sequenced: blood. These receptor sequences come from a woman aged 50 to 60 in good health. CDR3s include the opening cysteine and the closing phenylalanine or tryptophan. The order of the fields is D gene, V gene, clone size, J gene, CDR3 protein, CDR3 DNA. The D gene is left open where the match is weak. Rows give clone size only sometimes, using once, few, many, or a class for an expanded clone.

d_call: .; v_call: TRBV15; clone_size: once; j_call: TRBJ1-6; cdr3_aa: CATSTQVEGVHNSPLHF; cdr3_nt: TGTGCCACCAGCACTCAAGTAGAGGGGGTACATAATTCACCCCTCCACTTT
d_call: TRBD2; v_call: TRBV7-9; clone_size: once; j_call: TRBJ2-1; cdr3_aa: CASSSRFGLAQPSYNEQFF; cdr3_nt: TGTGCCAGCAGCTCCAGGTTCGGACTAGCCCAACCCTCCTACAATGAGCAGTTCTTC
d_call: TRBD2; v_call: TRBV15; clone_size: .; j_call: TRBJ2-2; cdr3_aa: CATSRDKASGRTGELFF; cdr3_nt: TGTGCCACCAGCAGAGATAAGGCTAGCGGGCGCACCGGGGAGCTGTTTTTT
d_call: .; v_call: TRBV5-1; clone_size: .; j_call: TRBJ2-1; cdr3_aa: CASSLTAAEYNEQFF; cdr3_nt: TGCGCCAGCAGCTTGACAGCGGCTGAATACAATGAGCAGTTCTTC
d_call: TRBD2; v_call: TRBV7-3; clone_size: .; j_call: TRBJ2-1; cdr3_aa: CASSSGFSGTYDEQFF; cdr3_nt: TGTGCCAGCAGCTCCGGTTTTAGCGGGACTTACGATGAGCAGTTCTTC
d_call: .; v_call: TRBV24-1; clone_size: .; j_call: TRBJ2-3; cdr3_aa: CATSGHTSTDTQYF; cdr3_nt: TGTGCCACCAGTGGACATACTAGCACAGATACGCAGTATTTT
d_call: TRBD1; v_call: TRBV28; clone_size: .; j_call: TRBJ1-4; cdr3_aa: CASSSGTGGLEKLFF; cdr3_nt: TGTGCCAGCAGTTCCGGGACAGGGGGTTTGGAAAAACTGTTTTTT
d_call: .; v_call: TRBV5-4; clone_size: .; j_call: TRBJ1-1; cdr3_aa: CASSLERVNTEAFF; cdr3_nt: TGTGCCAGCAGCTTGGAACGAGTGAACACTGAAGCTTTCTTT
d_call: TRBD2; v_call: TRBV9; clone_size: .; j_call: TRBJ2-1; cdr3_aa: CASSVTPGLAGHNEQFF; cdr3_nt: TGTGCCAGCAGCGTGACGCCGGGACTAGCGGGCCACAATGAGCAGTTCTTC
d_call: TRBD1; v_call: TRBV19; clone_size: .; j_call: TRBJ1-5; cdr3_aa: CASSETGGGNQPQHF; cdr3_nt: TGTGCCAGCTCCGAAACAGGGGGCGGCAACCAGCCCCAGCATTTT
d_call: .; v_call: TRBV3-1/TRBV3-2; clone_size: .; j_call: TRBJ2-7; cdr3_aa: CASSRGLLGYEQYF; cdr3_nt: TGTGCCAGCAGCCGAGGACTATTAGGGTACGAGCAGTACTTC
d_call: .; v_call: TRBV5-4; clone_size: .; j_call: TRBJ1-6; cdr3_aa: CASSPGSPRDSPLHF; cdr3_nt: TGTGCCAGCAGCCCGGGGTCCCCCCGGGATTCACCCCTCCACTTT
d_call: .; v_call: TRBV2; clone_size: .; j_call: TRBJ1-5; cdr3_aa: CASSAQTYSNQPQHF; cdr3_nt: TGTGCCAGCAGTGCGCAGACATATAGCAATCAGCCCCAGCATTTT
d_call: .; v_call: TRBV18; clone_size: .; j_call: TRBJ1-2; cdr3_aa: CASSPGVDYGYTF; cdr3_nt: TGTGCCAGCTCACCAGGGGTGGACTATGGCTACACCTTC
d_call: .; v_call: TRBV18; clone_size: .; j_call: TRBJ2-1; cdr3_aa: CASSPGTPSYNEQFF; cdr3_nt: TGTGCCAGCTCACCAGGCACTCCTTCCTACAATGAGCAGTTCTTC
d_call: TRBD2; v_call: TRBV4-2; clone_size: .; j_call: TRBJ2-1; cdr3_aa: CASSQVTSAWGNEQFF; cdr3_nt: TGTGCCAGCAGCCAGGTGACTAGCGCCTGGGGTAATGAGCAGTTCTTC
d_call: .; v_call: TRBV9; clone_size: .; j_call: TRBJ2-7; cdr3_aa: CASSPRVGAGSSYEQYF; cdr3_nt: TGTGCCAGCAGCCCACGTGTGGGGGCGGGGAGCTCCTACGAGCAGTACTTC
d_call: .; v_call: TRBV20-1; clone_size: .; j_call: TRBJ1-2; cdr3_aa: CSAHKNYGYTF; cdr3_nt: TGCAGTGCTCATAAAAACTATGGCTACACCTTC
d_call: TRBD2; v_call: TRBV28; clone_size: .; j_call: TRBJ2-2; cdr3_aa: CASLSGTGGELFF; cdr3_nt: TGTGCCAGTCTTAGCGGGACGGGCGGGGAGCTGTTTTTT
d_call: .; v_call: TRBV15; clone_size: once; j_call: TRBJ1-4; cdr3_aa: CATSGGRYEKLFF; cdr3_nt: TGTGCCACCAGTGGCGGGAGGTACGAAAAACTGTTTTTT